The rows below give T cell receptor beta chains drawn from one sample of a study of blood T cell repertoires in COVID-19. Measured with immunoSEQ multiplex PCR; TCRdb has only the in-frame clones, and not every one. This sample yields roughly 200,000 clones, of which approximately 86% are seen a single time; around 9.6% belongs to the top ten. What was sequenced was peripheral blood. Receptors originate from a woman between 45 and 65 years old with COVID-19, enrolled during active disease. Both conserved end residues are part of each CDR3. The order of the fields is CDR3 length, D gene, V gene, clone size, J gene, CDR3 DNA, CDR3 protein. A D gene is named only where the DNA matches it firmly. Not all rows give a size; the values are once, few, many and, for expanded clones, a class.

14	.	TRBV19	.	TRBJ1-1	TGTGCCAGTAGTACCGCGGACACTAACACTGAAGCTTTCTTT	CASSTADTNTEAFF
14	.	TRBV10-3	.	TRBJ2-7	TGTGCCATCAGTGAGTCAGTGGAGGTACACGAGCAGTACTTC	CAISESVEVHEQYF
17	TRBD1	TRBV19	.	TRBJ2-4	TGTGCCAGTAGTATACTGGGACAGGTGACGATAAAAAACATTCAGTACTTC	CASSILGQVTIKNIQYF
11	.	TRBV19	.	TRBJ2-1	TGTGCCACTACGGGGTACGATGAGCAGTTCTTC	CATTGYDEQFF
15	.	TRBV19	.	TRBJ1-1	TGTGCCAGCCGCCGCGGGCAGCCTAGTAACACTGAAGCTTTCTTT	CASRRGQPSNTEAFF
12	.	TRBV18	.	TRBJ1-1	TGTGCCAGCTCACGGGGAGGAACTGAAGCTTTCTTT	CASSRGGTEAFF
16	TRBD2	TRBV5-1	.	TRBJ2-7	TGCGCCAGCAGCACGTCTAGCGGGGGTTCCCTCTACGAGCAGTACTTC	CASSTSSGGSLYEQYF
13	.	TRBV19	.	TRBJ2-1	TGTGCCAGTAGCCCCCTTCACCGGGACTGGCCGTTCTTC	CASSPLHRDWPFF
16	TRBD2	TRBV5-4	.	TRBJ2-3	TGTGCCAGCAGCTCATTCCTTAGCGGGGGGTCAGATACGCAGTATTTT	CASSSFLSGGSDTQYF
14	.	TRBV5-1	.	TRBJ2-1	TGCGCCAGCCGACGGACAGTAGGGTCCAATGAGCAGTTCTTC	CASRRTVGSNEQFF
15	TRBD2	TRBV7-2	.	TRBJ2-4	TGTGCCAGCAGCTTACAGCGGGGCGGGGGAAACATTCAGTACTTC	CASSLQRGGGNIQYF
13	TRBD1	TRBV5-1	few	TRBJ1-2	TGCGCCAGCAGCACAGGGGAGTGGGTACGCTACACCTTC	CASSTGEWVRYTF
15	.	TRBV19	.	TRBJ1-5	TGTGCCAGTAGTATAATCGGAAGGGGGGGGCAGCCCCAGCATTTT	CASSIIGRGGQPQHF
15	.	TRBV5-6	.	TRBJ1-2	TGTGCCAGCAGCTTGGAGGACGGGCGGGACTATGGCTACACCTTC	CASSLEDGRDYGYTF
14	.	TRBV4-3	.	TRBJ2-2	TGCGCCAGCAGGTTGACAGAGAACACCGGGGAGCTGTTTTTT	CASRLTENTGELFF
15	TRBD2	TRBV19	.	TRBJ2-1	TGTGCCAGTATCTATAGCGGGGGGACCTACAATGAGCAGTTCTTC	CASIYSGGTYNEQFF
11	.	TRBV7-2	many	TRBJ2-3	TGTGCCAGCAGCCGGAGGTATACGCAGTATTTT	CASSRRYTQYF